One sample yielded the 22 T cell receptor beta chains listed below, sequenced in a study of PD-1 blockade in classical Hodgkin lymphoma. Clones were read by immunoSEQ multiplex PCR, and TCRdb kept only the in-frame ones, dropping some. This repertoire shows approximately 4,200 clones, 77% found once; its top ten account for under 30%. In every patient, relapse followed autologous stem cell transplantation, while exposure to brentuximab vedotin differed. The CD8+ T cells came from thawed PBMCs through magnetic negative selection. Sequences were derived from CD8+ T cells from blood, sampled at baseline. The receptors shown here come from a human donor with classical Hodgkin lymphoma.

The CDR3 bases are TGTGCCAGTCCACCCAGGGTGGGGGCCTACGAGCAGTACTTC. Residues: CASPPRVGAYEQYF. The V gene is TRBV2, the J gene TRBJ2-7; D may be TRBD1 or TRBD2 (5 bases each). Germline CDR1 is SNHLY and CDR2 is FYNNEI. The CDR3 totals 14 residues. V lost 9 bases to trimming and J lost 2 bases, with 17 bases between them.

V and J are TRBV20-1 and TRBJ2-1; unclear D gene. V was shortened by 6 bases and J by 8 bases, with 11 bases between the two germline ends. Per germline, CDR1 DFQATT and CDR2 SNEGSKA (reference sequence). The CDR3 spans 11 residues. The CDR3 sequence: CSALLTYEQFF. The CDR3 DNA follows: TGCAGTGCCCTCCTAACATATGAGCAGTTCTTC.

The gene calls are TRBV7-9 and TRBJ2-7, with a tentative D call TRBD2 (7 bases). This CDR3 has 14 amino acids. V was pared by 2 bases and J by 6 bases, with 14 bases between. Germline CDR1 reads SEHNR; CDR2 reads FQNEAQ (reference sequence). Here the CDR3 DNA reads TGTGCCAGCAGCTTATTGGGGGCGGGGGTCGAGCAGTACTTC. It codes for CASSLLGAGVEQYF.

This clone has a handful of counts. V usage is TRBV9 and J usage is TRBJ2-2, with unresolved D. The germline V gene encodes CDR1 SGDLS and CDR2 YYNGEE. The CDR3 is 13 residues long. V lost 4 bases and J lost 0, with 4 bases in between. CDR3 sequence reads: CASSPPNTGELFF. As DNA, the CDR3 is TGTGCCAGCAGCCCCCCGAACACCGGGGAGCTGTTTTTT.

This chain links TRBV7-9 with TRBJ2-7; TRBD1 aligns across 8 bases. From germline, CDR1 is SEHNR and CDR2 FQNEAQ (reference sequence). The junction had 4 bases not matched to a gene; V was cut back by 3 bases and J by 0 bases. This CDR3 is built from 15 residues. CDR3 protein: CASSFGTGYSYEQYF. The CDR3 coding sequence is TGTGCCAGCAGCTTTGGGACAGGCTACTCCTACGAGCAGTACTTC.

This chain uses TRBV7-9 with TRBJ2-2, with D unclear. Germline V lookup: CDR1 SEHNR, CDR2 FQNEAQ (reference sequence). With 3 bases removed from V and 9 bases from J, the gap between germline ends came to 11 bases. The CDR3 runs to 13 residues. The CDR3: CASSLGPRWELFF. Written as DNA, the CDR3 is TGTGCCAGCAGCTTGGGTCCCAGGTGGGAGCTGTTTTTT. Full variable domain (rest looked up from reference TRBV7-9 and TRBJ2-2): DTGVSQNPRHKITKRGQNVTFRCDPISEHNRLYWYRQTLGQGPEFLTYFQNEAQLEKSRLLSDRFSAERPKGSFSTLEIQRTEQGDSAMYLCASSLGPRWELFFGEGSRLTVL.

This clone has only one observation. The rearrangement uses TRBV27 and TRBJ2-3; the D gene is possibly TRBD2 (5 bases). Germline V gene sequence: CDR1 MNHEY, CDR2 SMNVEV (reference sequence). V was trimmed by 3 bases and J by 3 bases, leaving 10 bases between them. The CDR3 has 14 residues. CDR3 nucleotide sequence: TGTGCCAGCAGTTTGGCACTAGTTACAGATACGCAGTATTTT. It yields the protein CASSLALVTDTQYF.

The rearrangement uses TRBV18 and TRBJ2-7, with D perhaps assigned TRBD1 or TRBD2 (5 bases each). Trimming shortened V by 5 bases and J by 6 bases, and 20 bases separated the two germline ends. The CDR3 has 15 amino acids. Germline CDR1 and CDR2: KGHSH and LQKENI. Here the CDR3 DNA reads TGTGCCAGCTCAGCCGGGACGGGGCCGTTCGGCGAGCAGTACTTC. Translated, it gives CASSAGTGPFGEQYF.

V and J are TRBV6-1 and TRBJ2-3; D is possibly TRBD1 (6 bases). There are 14 residues in the CDR3. Germline V CDR1 and CDR2: MNHNS, SASEGT. The germline V and J ends were trimmed by 2 bases and 1 base, with 7 bases remaining between them. As DNA, the CDR3 is TGTGCCAGCAGTGAACCAGGGGGCACAGATACGCAGTATTTT. It translates to CASSEPGGTDTQYF.

The chain carries TRBV11-1 and TRBJ2-1; D gene unclear. This CDR3 is 15 amino acids long. Germline CDR1 is SGHAT and CDR2 is FQDESV (reference sequence). Trimming took 1 base from V and 0 from J, leaving 7 bases between them. The CDR3 DNA sequence: TGTGCCAGCAGCTTAGGGGGAATCTCCTACAATGAGCAGTTCTTC. Residues: CASSLGGISYNEQFF.

The chain couples TRBV5-4 to TRBJ2-3, with a possible D match to TRBD1 (6 bases). The CDR3 extends over 15 amino acids. Between the trimmed V and J ends, which lost 3 bases and 0 bases, there was a span of 11 bases. Looked up from germline, CDR1 is SGHNT and CDR2 is YYREEE (reference sequence). The CDR3 protein is CASSSRQASTDTQYF. For the CDR3, the DNA is TGTGCCAGCAGCTCCCGACAGGCTAGCACAGATACGCAGTATTTT. Complete variable domain (other parts from reference TRBV5-4 and TRBJ2-3): ETGVTQSPTHLIKTRGQQVTLRCSSQSGHNTVSWYQQALGQGPQFIFQYYREEENGRGNFPPRFSGLQFPNYSSELNVNALELDDSALYLCASSSRQASTDTQYFGPGTRLTVL.

The CDR3 DNA follows: TGTGCCAGCAGTTACGGGGATTGGGGGGAGACCCAGTACTTC. The encoded protein is CASSYGDWGETQYF. The chain has TRBV6-5 and TRBJ2-5; either TRBD1 or TRBD2 may supply D (5 bases each). Trimming shortened V by 2 bases and J by 5 bases, and 12 bases separated the two germline ends. This CDR3 contains 14 residues. Germline CDR1 is MNHEY and CDR2 is SVGAGI.

CDR3 region: CASSQDVHPRNNEQFF. DNA of the CDR3: TGCGCCAGCAGCCAAGATGTCCATCCCAGAAACAATGAGCAGTTCTTC. The chain links TRBV4-3 to TRBJ2-1; D ambiguous. This CDR3 contains 16 residues. The V end lost 0 bases, the J end lost 5 bases, and 14 bases lay between the germline ends. The germline CDR1 and CDR2 sequences are LGHNA and YSLEER.

The chain employs TRBV5-1 and TRBJ2-2; 7 bases are shared with TRBD2. The CDR3 is 14 amino acids. The V gene's germline CDR1 is SGHRS and CDR2 YFSETQ. The junction had 4 bases not matched to a gene; V was cut back by 2 bases and J by 6 bases. The CDR3 DNA reads as TGCGCCAGCAGCTTCGGACTAGATCCCGGGGAGCTGTTTTTT. Translation: CASSFGLDPGELFF. Variable domain in full (rest from reference TRBV5-1 and TRBJ2-2): KAGVTQTPRYLIKTRGQQVTLSCSPISGHRSVSWYQQTPGQGLQFLFEYFSETQRNKGNFPGRFSGRQFSNSRSEMNVSTLELGDSALYLCASSFGLDPGELFFGEGSRLTVL.

The rearrangement links TRBV23-1 to TRBJ1-2; tentatively, D is TRBD1 (6 bases). TRBV23-1 is an ORF, with its function uncertain. The germline V and J ends were trimmed by 2 bases and 5 bases, with 15 bases remaining between them. CDR3 size: 15 residues. The CDR3 sequence is CASSQQGLGGYGYTF. In nucleotides, the CDR3 is TGCGCCAGCAGTCAACAGGGGTTGGGAGGGTATGGCTACACCTTC.

The gene calls are TRBV6-1 and TRBJ2-7; TRBD2 might be the D (6 bases). The CDR3 loop spans 17 amino acids. The germline V gene encodes CDR1 MNHNS and CDR2 SASEGT. Trimming pared 2 bases from V and 4 bases from J, leaving 21 bases between. This CDR3 is CASSERDLSLNVYEQYF. The CDR3 coding sequence is TGTGCCAGCAGTGAAAGGGACTTAAGCCTTAATGTTTACGAGCAGTACTTC.

This chain connects TRBV4-1 to TRBJ2-7; a possible D gene is TRBD2 (6 bases). The CDR3 runs 17 residues. Germline V gene sequence: CDR1 MGHRA, CDR2 YSYEKL. Trimming stripped 0 bases from V and 0 bases from J, with 15 bases between. The CDR3: CASSQEPLASVSYEQYF. The CDR3 DNA sequence: TGCGCCAGCAGCCAAGAGCCCCTAGCGTCTGTCTCCTACGAGCAGTACTTC.

The V gene is TRBV11-1, the J gene TRBJ2-7; no clear D gene. The CDR3 runs to 12 residues. Trimming cost V 5 bases and J 4 bases, with 9 bases left between them. The germline gives CDR1 SGHAT, CDR2 FQDESV (reference sequence). CDR3 sequence reads: CASSNNLYEQYF. CDR3 nucleotides: TGTGCCAGCAGCAACAATCTGTACGAGCAGTACTTC.

This chain joins TRBV27 and TRBJ1-2; TRBD1 matches 10 bases. Germline V gene data show CDR1 as MNHEY and CDR2 as SMNVEV (reference sequence). This CDR3 spans 13 amino acids. Losses at the gene ends were 5 bases for V and 5 bases for J; bases not matched to a gene: 2. The CDR3: CASSDRGQYGYTF. The CDR3, as DNA: TGTGCCAGCAGTGACAGGGGGCAGTATGGCTACACCTTC.

CDR3 in amino acids: CASSEPRDRGHQGIQYF. CDR3 bases: TGCGCCAGCAGTGAACCTAGGGACAGGGGGCATCAAGGCATTCAGTACTTC. The chain combines TRBV10-2 with TRBJ2-4, with 12 bases fitting TRBD1. The CDR3 covers 17 residues. V lost 3 bases, J lost 9 bases, and 12 bases stayed unmatched. Germline values: CDR1 WSHSY, CDR2 SAAADI.

This sequence joins TRBV9 and TRBJ2-1; 15 positions agree with TRBD2. Germline V gives CDR1 SGDLS, CDR2 YYNGEE. The CDR3 spans 18 residues. V lost 3 bases and J lost 8; bases outside the gene matches: 12. The CDR3 coding sequence is TGTGCCAGCAGCGCCCTGGGACTAGCGGGAGGACTACCAGATGAGCAGTTCTTC. Translating it yields CASSALGLAGGLPDEQFF.

The V call is TRBV9, the J call TRBJ2-7, with TRBD2 matching over 8 bases. The CDR3 contains 14 residues. Germline CDR1 SGDLS, CDR2 YYNGEE. V gave up 4 bases and J gave up 1 base; unmatched junction bases: 4. CDR3 sequence: CASSREGQSYEQYF. The CDR3 DNA sequence: TGTGCCAGCAGCCGGGAGGGCCAGTCCTACGAGCAGTACTTC.